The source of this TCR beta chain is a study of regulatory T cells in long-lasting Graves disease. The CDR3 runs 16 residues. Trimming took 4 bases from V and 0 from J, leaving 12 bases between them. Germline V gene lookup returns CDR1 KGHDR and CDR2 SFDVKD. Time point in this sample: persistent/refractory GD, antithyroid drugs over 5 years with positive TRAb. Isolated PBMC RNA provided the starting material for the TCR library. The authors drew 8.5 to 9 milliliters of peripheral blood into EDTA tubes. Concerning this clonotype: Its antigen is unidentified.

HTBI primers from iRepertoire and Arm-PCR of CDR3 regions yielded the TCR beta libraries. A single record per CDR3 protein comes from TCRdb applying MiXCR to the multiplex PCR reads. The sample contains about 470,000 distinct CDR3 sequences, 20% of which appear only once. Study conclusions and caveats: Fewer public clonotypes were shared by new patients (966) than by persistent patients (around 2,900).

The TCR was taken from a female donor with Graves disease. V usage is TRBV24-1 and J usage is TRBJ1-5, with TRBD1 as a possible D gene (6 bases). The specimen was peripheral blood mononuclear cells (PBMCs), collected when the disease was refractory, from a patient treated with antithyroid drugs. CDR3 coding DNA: TGTGCCACCAGTGACCCGGGAGGGGGTAGCAATCAGCCCCAGCATTTT. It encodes CATSDPGGGSNQPQHF.